This T cell receptor (beta chain) was recorded in a study of blood T cell repertoires in COVID-19. Study overall: Material from acute and convalescent COVID-19 was sourced from the United States, Italy and Spain. From T cells, B-cell-depleted T cells, or PBMCs came the material, which was cDNA or gDNA.

As originally analysed: Reference gene primers were amplified, and this amplification served to estimate nucleated cell counts. Sequenced by immunoSEQ multiplex PCR; TCRdb stores in-frame clones only, minus some. V, J and clone size were drawn from that table, and D and trimming were deduced from the DNA. The sample consists of roughly 180,000 clones, approximately 78% of them appearing once. Germline V CDR1 and CDR2: PRHDT, FYEKMQ (reference sequence). V trimming: 3 bases; J trimming: 4 bases; junction bases outside the gene matches: 2. This CDR3 has 13 amino acids. The sample was peripheral blood. This sequence was found in an elderly woman with COVID-19, enrolled during active disease. This chain joins TRBV13 and TRBJ2-7; 8 nucleotides match TRBD1. The CDR3 here is CASSFGTGYEQYF. CDR3 DNA: TGTGCCAGCAGCTTCGGGACAGGATACGAGCAGTACTTC. The full variable domain, its missing parts supplied by reference TRBV13 and TRBJ2-7, is AAGVIQSPRHLIKEKRETATLKCYPIPRHDTVYWYQQGPGQDPQFLISFYEKMQSDKGSIPDRFSAQQFSDYHSELNMSSLELGDSALYFCASSFGTGYEQYFGPGTRLTVT.